This T cell receptor beta chain originates from a study of blood T cell repertoires in COVID-19. Study background: Sites in the United States, Italy and Spain provided acute and convalescent COVID-19 samples. The cDNA or gDNA used as material had been derived from T cells, B-cell-depleted T cells, or PBMCs.

V lost 1 base and J lost 4, with 12 bases in between. The CDR3 length is 15 residues. Per the germline V gene, CDR1 is SGDLS and CDR2 is YYNGEE. In the original analysis: Amplification of reference gene primers was used by the study to estimate nucleated cell counts. The method was immunoSEQ multiplex PCR; TCRdb's version includes in-frame clones alone and lacks a portion of them. V and J calls and clone size come straight from that table; D and trimming were deduced from the DNA. This sample yields 150,000 to 200,000 clones, of which approximately 86% are seen a single time; around 3.5% belongs to the top ten.

The gene calls are TRBV9 and TRBJ1-3, with D tentatively TRBD1 (6 bases). Sequenced material: peripheral blood. The TCR sequence derives from a man in his sixties or seventies with acute or convalescent COVID-19. This CDR3 is CASSVRSTGGNTIYF. Written as DNA, the CDR3 is TGTGCCAGCAGCGTACGTTCGACAGGCGGAAACACCATATATTTT.